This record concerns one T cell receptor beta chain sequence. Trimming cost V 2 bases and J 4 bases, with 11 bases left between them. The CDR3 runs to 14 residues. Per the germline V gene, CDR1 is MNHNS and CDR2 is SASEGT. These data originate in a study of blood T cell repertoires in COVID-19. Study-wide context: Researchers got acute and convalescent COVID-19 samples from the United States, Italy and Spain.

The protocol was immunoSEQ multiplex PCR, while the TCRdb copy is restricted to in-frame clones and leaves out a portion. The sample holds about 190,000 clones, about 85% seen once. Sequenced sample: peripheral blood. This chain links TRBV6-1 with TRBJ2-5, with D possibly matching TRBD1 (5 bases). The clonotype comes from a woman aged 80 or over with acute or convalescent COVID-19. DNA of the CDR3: TGTGCCAGCAGTGAATTGATCAGGGTAGAGACCCAGTACTTC. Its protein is CASSELIRVETQYF.